This T cell receptor (beta chain) derives from a study of neurological immune-mediated disorders. This CDR3 is built from 13 residues. Germline V gene lookup returns CDR1 MNHEY and CDR2 SMNVEV (reference sequence). The authors made cDNA by 5'RACE with 10-nucleotide random UMIs. MiXCR, run by TCRdb on the 5' RACE reads, gives a single entry per CDR3 protein. The sample lists about 35,000 distinct CDR3 sequences, 3.5% to 4% occurring once. Study-wide results and caveats: No link was found between any clinical or MRI feature and the multiple sclerosis repertoire cluster. The study phylogenetically grouped the repertoires of 18 of 34 multiple sclerosis patients into one related-CDR3 cluster, a possible signature.

The sample holds many counts of this clonotype. Its antigen remains unknown. At one of its ends the junction is not consistent with the germline gene, which may arise from a read error. The sequencing sample was made of PBMCs. The V call is TRBV27, the J call TRBJ1-5; the match to TRBD1 covers 7 bases. The clonotype comes from a man younger than 45 with multiple sclerosis. CDR3 coding DNA: TGTGCCAGCAGTACACAGGGGCGTCAGCCCCAGAATTTT. Translating gives CASSTQGRQPQNF.